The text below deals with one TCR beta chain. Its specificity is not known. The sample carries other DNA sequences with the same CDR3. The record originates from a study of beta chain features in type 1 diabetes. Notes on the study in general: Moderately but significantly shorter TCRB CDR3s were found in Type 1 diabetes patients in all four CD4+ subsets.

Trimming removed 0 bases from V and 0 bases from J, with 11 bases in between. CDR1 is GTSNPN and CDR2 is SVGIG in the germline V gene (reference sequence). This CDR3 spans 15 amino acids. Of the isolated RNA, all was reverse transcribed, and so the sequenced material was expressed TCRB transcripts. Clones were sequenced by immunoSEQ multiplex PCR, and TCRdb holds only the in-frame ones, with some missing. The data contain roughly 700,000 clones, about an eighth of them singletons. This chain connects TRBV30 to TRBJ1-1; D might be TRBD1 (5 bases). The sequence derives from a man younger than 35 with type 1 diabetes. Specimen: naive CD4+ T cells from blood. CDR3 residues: CAWSVRGALNTEAFF. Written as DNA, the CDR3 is TGTGCCTGGAGTGTACGAGGGGCCCTGAACACTGAAGCTTTCTTT.